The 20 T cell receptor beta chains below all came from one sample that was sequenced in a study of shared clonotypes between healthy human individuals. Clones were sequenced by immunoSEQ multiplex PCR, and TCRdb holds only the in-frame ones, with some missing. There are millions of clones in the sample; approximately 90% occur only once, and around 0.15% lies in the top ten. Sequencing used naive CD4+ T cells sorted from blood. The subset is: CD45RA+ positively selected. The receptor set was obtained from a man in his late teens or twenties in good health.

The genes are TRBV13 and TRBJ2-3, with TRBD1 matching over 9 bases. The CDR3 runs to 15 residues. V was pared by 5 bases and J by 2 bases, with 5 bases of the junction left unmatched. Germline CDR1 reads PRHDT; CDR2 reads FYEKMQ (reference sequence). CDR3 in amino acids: CASSRRQGVTDTQYF. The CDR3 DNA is TGTGCCAGCAGCCGCCGACAGGGGGTCACAGATACGCAGTATTTT.

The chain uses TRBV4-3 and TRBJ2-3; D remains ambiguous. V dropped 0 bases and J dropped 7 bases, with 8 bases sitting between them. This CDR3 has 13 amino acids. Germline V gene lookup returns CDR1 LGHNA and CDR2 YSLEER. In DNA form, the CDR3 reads TGCGCCAGCAGCCAAGATAGGGCTTATACGCAGTATTTT. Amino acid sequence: CASSQDRAYTQYF.

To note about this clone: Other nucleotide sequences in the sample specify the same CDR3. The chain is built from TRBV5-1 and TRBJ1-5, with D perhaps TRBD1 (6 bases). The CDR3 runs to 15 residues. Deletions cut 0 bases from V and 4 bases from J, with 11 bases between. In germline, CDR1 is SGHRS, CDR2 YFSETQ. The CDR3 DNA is TGCGCCAGCAGCTTGGACCCAGGGGCTAATCAGCCCCAGCATTTT. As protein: CASSLDPGANQPQHF.

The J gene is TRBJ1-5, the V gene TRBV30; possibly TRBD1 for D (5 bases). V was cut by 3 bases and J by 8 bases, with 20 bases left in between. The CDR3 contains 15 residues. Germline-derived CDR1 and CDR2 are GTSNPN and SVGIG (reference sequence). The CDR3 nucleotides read TGTGCCTGGAGCGCGAGCCCTGGGGGGAATAAGCCCCAGCATTTT. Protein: CAWSASPGGNKPQHF. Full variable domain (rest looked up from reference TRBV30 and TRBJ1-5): SQTIHQWPATLVQPVGSPLSLECTVEGTSNPNLYWYRQAAGRGLQLLFYSVGIGQISSEVPQNLSASRPQDRQFILSSKKLLLSDSGFYLCAWSASPGGNKPQHFGDGTRLSIL.

The CDR3 loop is CASRTGQGLYEQYF. CDR3 in DNA: TGTGCCAGCAGGACGGGACAGGGTCTCTACGAGCAGTACTTC. The chain carries TRBV7-2 and TRBJ2-7; the match to TRBD1 covers 9 bases. The CDR3 contains 14 residues. V lost 6 bases, J lost 3 bases, and 6 bases stayed unmatched. Looked up from germline, CDR1 is SGHTA and CDR2 is FQGNSA.

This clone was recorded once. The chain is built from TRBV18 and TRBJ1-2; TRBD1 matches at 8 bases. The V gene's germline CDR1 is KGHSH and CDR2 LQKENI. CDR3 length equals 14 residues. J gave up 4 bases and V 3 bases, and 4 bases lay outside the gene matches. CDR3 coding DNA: TGTGCCAGCTCACCGATGACAGGGGTCTATGGCTACACCTTC. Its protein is CASSPMTGVYGYTF.

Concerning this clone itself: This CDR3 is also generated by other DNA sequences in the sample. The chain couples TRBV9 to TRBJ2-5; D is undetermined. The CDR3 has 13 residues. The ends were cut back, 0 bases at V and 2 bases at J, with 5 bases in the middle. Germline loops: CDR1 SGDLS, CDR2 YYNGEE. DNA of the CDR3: TGTGCCAGCAGCGTAGCTAATCAAGAGACCCAGTACTTC. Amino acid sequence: CASSVANQETQYF.

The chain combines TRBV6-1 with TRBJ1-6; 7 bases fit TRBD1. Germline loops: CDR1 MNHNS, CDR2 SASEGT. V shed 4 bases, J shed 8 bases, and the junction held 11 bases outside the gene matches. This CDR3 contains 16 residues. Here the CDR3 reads CASSANLGGKDSPLHF. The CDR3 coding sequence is TGTGCCAGCAGTGCGAATTTAGGGGGCAAGGATTCACCCCTCCACTTT.

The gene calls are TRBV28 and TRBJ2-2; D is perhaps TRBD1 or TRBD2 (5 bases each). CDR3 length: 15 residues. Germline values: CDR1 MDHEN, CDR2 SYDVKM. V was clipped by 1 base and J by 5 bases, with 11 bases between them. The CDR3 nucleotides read TGTGCCAGCAGTTTATACCGTGGGGGTACCGGGGAGCTGTTTTTT. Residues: CASSLYRGGTGELFF. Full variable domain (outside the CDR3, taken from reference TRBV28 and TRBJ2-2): DVKVTQSSRYLVKRTGEKVFLECVQDMDHENMFWYRQDPGLGLRLIYFSYDVKMKEKGDIPEGYSVSREKKERFSLILESASTNQTSMYLCASSLYRGGTGELFFGEGSRLTVL.

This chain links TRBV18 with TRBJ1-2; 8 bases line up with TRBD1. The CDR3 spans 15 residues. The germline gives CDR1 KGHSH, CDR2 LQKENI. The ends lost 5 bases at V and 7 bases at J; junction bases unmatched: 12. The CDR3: CASSTGQGLMGGYTF. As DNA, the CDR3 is TGTGCCAGCTCAACCGGACAGGGACTGATGGGTGGCTACACCTTC.

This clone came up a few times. The CDR3 nucleotides read TGTGCCTGCAGGGGGCCAGGGGACACTGAAGCTTTCTTT. Its protein is CACRGPGDTEAFF. V and J are TRBV30 and TRBJ1-1; 8 bases map to TRBD1. The CDR3 is made up of 13 amino acids. Germline lookup yields CDR1 GTSNPN and CDR2 SVGIG (reference sequence). After removal of 6 bases from V and 3 bases from J, the junction contained 6 bases not matched to a gene.

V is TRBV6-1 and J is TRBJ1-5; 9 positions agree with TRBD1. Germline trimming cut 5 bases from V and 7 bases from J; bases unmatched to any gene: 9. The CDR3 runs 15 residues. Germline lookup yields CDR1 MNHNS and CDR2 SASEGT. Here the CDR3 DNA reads TGTGCCAGCAGTTTTCAGACAGGGGGTGGGCAGCCCCAGCATTTT. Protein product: CASSFQTGGGQPQHF.

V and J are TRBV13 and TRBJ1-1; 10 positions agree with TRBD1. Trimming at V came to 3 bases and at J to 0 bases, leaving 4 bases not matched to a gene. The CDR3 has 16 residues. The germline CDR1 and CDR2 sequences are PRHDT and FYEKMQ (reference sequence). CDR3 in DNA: TGTGCCAGCAGCTTGGACAGGGGGTCCGTGAACACTGAAGCTTTCTTT. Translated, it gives CASSLDRGSVNTEAFF. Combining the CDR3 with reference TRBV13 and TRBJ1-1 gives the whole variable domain AAGVIQSPRHLIKEKRETATLKCYPIPRHDTVYWYQQGPGQDPQFLISFYEKMQSDKGSIPDRFSAQQFSDYHSELNMSSLELGDSALYFCASSLDRGSVNTEAFFGQGTRLTVV.

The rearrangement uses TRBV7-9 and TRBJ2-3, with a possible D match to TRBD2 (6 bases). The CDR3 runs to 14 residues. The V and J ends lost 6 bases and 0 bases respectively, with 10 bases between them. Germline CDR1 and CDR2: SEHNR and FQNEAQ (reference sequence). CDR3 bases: TGTGCCAGCAGAACTAGCAGAAGCACAGATACGCAGTATTTT. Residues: CASRTSRSTDTQYF.

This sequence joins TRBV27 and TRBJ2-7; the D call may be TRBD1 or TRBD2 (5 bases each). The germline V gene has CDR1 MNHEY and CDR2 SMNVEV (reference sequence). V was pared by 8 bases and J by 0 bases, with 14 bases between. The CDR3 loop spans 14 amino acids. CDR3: CASRDGGTSYEQYF. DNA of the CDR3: TGTGCCAGCCGGGATGGGGGTACCTCCTACGAGCAGTACTTC.

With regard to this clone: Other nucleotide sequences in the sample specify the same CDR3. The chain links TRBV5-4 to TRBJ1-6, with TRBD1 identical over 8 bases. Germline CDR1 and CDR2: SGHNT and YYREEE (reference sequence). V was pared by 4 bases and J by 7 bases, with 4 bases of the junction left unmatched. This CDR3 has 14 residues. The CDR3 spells CASSPGQGNSPLHF. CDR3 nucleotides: TGTGCCAGCAGCCCCGGACAGGGAAATTCACCCCTCCACTTT.

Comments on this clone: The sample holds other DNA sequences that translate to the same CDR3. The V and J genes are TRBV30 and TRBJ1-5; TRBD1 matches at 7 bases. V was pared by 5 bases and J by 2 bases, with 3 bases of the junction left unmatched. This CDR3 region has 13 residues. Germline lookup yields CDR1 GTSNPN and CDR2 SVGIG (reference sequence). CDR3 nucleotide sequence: TGTGCCTGGGGGCAGGGGGGCAATCAGCCCCAGCATTTT. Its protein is CAWGQGGNQPQHF.

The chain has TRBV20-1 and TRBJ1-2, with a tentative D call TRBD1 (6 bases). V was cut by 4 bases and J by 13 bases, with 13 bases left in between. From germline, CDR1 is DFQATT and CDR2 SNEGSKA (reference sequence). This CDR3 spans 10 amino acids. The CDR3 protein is CSATETGPTF. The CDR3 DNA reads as TGCAGTGCTACCGAGACAGGCCCCACCTTC.

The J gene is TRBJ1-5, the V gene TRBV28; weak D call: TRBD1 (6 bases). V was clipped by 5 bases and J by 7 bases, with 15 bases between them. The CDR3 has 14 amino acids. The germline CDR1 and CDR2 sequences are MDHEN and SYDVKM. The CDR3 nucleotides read TGTGCCAGCAGTACCAAACAGGGTCCGCAGCCCCAGCATTTT. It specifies CASSTKQGPQPQHF.

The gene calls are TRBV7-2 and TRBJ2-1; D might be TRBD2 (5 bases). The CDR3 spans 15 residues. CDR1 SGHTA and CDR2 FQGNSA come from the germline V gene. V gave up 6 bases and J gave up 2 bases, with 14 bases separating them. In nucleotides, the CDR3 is TGTGCCAGCAGTAGGGATAGCGTTGCCTACAATGAGCAGTTCTTC. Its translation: CASSRDSVAYNEQFF.